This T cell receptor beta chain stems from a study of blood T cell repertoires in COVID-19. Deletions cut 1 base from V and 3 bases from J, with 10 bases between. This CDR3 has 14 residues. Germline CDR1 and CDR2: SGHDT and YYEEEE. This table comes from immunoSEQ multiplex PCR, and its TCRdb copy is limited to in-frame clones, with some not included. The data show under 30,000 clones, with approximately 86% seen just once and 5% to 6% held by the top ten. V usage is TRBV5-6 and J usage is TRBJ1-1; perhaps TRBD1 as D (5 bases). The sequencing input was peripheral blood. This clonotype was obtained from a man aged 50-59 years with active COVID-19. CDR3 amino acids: CASSLQGLDTEAFF. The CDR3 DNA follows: TGTGCCAGCAGCTTGCAGGGTTTAGACACTGAAGCTTTCTTT.